The rows below give T cell receptor beta chains drawn from one sample of a study of monozygotic twins with inflammatory bowel disease. From its re-call of the 5' RACE reads, TCRdb lists each CDR3 protein once, without DNA. This table holds about 160,000 distinct CDR3 sequences. Material: blood. All receptors derive from a human donor with ulcerative colitis or Crohn's disease, or a healthy co-twin of an affected twin (not recorded which). Each CDR3 is given with its conserved first and last residue.

v_gene,j_gene,CDR3aa
TRBV20-1,TRBJ2-7,CSARDPASVNYEQYF
TRBV7-2,TRBJ2-7,CASSFSGDYEQYF
TRBV30,TRBJ1-5,CAWSQGDAQPQHF
TRBV6-2/TRBV6-3,TRBJ2-7,CASSLAPPYEQYF
TRBV6-5,TRBJ2-1,CASSYSGGRDNEQFF
TRBV2,TRBJ2-3,CASTPLDRDTDTQYF
TRBV12-3/TRBV12-4,TRBJ2-7,CASSFGTVTYEQYF
TRBV6-1,TRBJ1-2,CASSGWSGDGYTF
TRBV20-1,TRBJ2-3,CSARPLGTQYF
TRBV10-3,TRBJ2-7,CAISEGAGYGGSYEQYF
TRBV11-3,TRBJ1-1,CASSERGLGAFF
TRBV28,TRBJ1-5,CASSRDMNQPQHF
TRBV14,TRBJ2-1,CASSQYRDRGRHEQFF
TRBV24-1,TRBJ2-7,CATQLDRGYEQYF
TRBV29-1,TRBJ2-2,CTVGPQRESGELFF
TRBV21-1,TRBJ1-1,CASSMGCGTGANTEAFF
TRBV20-1,TRBJ1-2,CSAAPPGQGNYGYTF
TRBV28,TRBJ2-1,CASSTPTSGRFVGSYNEQFF
TRBV3-1,TRBJ2-1,CASSQDSGSLNEQFF
TRBV4-3,TRBJ2-3,CASSQWAPADTQYF
TRBV5-1,TRBJ2-3,CASSLEGRGADTQYF
TRBV4-3,TRBJ2-1,CASSQHPQREAYNEQFF
TRBV20-1,TRBJ2-5,CSASAGQVHQETQYF
TRBV20-1,TRBJ2-5,CSARGTSRETQYF
TRBV24-1,TRBJ2-5,CATSDPRGVETQYF
TRBV27,TRBJ1-2,CASSFTQGRGYTF
TRBV11-3,TRBJ2-5,CASSNLGTTQETQYF
TRBV20-1,TRBJ1-6,CSARRQGDSPLHF
TRBV5-6,TRBJ2-2,CASSISTGELFF
TRBV5-1,TRBJ2-3,CASSPGQGRTDTQYF
TRBV18,TRBJ2-3,CASSGGRDTQYF
TRBV29-1,TRBJ1-1,CSVFGTEIYGTEAFF
TRBV19,TRBJ2-7,CASSDGGGAYEQYF
TRBV3-1,TRBJ1-1,CASSETFAEEAFF
TRBV5-1,TRBJ2-1,CASSLGYVGSYNEQFF
TRBV3-1,TRBJ2-3,CASSQNRGLDTQYF
TRBV6-1,TRBJ2-2,CASSSTGPDTGELFF
TRBV5-1,TRBJ1-3,CASSSDGTYSGNTIYF
TRBV29-1,TRBJ1-2,CSVASGDFEYGYTF
TRBV12-3/TRBV12-4,TRBJ1-6,CASSLGTHSPLHF